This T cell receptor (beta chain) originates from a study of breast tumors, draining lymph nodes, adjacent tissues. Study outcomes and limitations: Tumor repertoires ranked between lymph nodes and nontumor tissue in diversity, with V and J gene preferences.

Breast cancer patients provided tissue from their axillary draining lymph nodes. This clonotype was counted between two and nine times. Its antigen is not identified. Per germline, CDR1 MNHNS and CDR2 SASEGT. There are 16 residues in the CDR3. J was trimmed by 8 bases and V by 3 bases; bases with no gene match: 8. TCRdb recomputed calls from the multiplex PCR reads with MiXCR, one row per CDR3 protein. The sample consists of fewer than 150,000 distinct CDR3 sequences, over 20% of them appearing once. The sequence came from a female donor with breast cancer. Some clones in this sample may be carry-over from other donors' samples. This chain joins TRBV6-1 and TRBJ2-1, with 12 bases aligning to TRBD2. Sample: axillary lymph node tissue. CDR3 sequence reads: CASSDHKTSGSDEQFF. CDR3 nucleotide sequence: TGTGCCAGCAGTGATCACAAGACTAGCGGGAGCGATGAGCAGTTCTTC.